This T cell receptor beta chain came from a study of cytomegalovirus exposure and HLA in healthy donors. The PCR had 60 Vbeta and 13 Jbeta primers. Produced via immunoSEQ multiplex PCR; TCRdb's table is partial and in-frame only. This sample carries 160,000 or so clones, about three quarters of them seen once, and the ten largest clones take under 1.5%. Study findings and constraints: In a later analysis, TCR beta V- and J-gene trimming showed a link to a missense DCLRE1C variant. The classifier, whose performance was assessed in both the original and validation cohorts, reportedly diagnosed cytomegalovirus status with high specificity and sensitivity.

Trimming at V came to 3 bases and at J to 5 bases, leaving 9 bases not matched to a gene. This CDR3 has 15 residues. Germline V gene sequence: CDR1 SGHRS, CDR2 YFSETQ. This clone was detected only a few times. Its specificity is not known. The receptor comes from a woman between 25 and 40 years old in good health and CMV-seronegative. The rearrangement links TRBV5-1 to TRBJ2-3, with 7 nucleotides matching TRBD2. The sample taken for sequencing was PBMCs. DNA of the CDR3: TGCGCCAGCAGCTCACTTACCCAGCGGGGAGATACGCAGTATTTT. Translated, it gives CASSSLTQRGDTQYF.